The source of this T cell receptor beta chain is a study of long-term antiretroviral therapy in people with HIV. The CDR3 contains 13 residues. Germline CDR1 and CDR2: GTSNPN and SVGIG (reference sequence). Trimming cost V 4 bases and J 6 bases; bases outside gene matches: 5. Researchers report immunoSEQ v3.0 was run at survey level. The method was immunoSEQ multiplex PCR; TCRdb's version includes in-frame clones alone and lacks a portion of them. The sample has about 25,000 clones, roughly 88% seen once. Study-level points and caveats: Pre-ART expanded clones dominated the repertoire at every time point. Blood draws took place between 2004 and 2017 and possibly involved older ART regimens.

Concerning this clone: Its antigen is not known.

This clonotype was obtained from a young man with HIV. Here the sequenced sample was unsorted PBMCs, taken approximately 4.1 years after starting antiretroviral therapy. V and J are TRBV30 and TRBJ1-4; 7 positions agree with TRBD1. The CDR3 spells CAWKGQPDEKLFF. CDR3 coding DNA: TGTGCCTGGAAGGGACAGCCTGATGAAAAACTGTTTTTT. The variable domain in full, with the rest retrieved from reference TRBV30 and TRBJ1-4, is SQTIHQWPATLVQPVGSPLSLECTVEGTSNPNLYWYRQAAGRGLQLLFYSVGIGQISSEVPQNLSASRPQDRQFILSSKKLLLSDSGFYLCAWKGQPDEKLFFGSGTQLSVL.